This T cell receptor (beta chain) was found in a study of blood T cell repertoires in COVID-19. This clone showed up just once. Other DNA sequences in this specimen translate into the identical CDR3. This CDR3 comprises 15 residues. The ends were cut back, 2 bases at V and 1 base at J, with 11 bases in the middle. Germline CDR1 reads KGHSH; CDR2 reads LQKENI. Data came from immunoSEQ multiplex PCR; TCRdb stores just in-frame clones and leaves some out. The table shows hundreds of thousands of clones, with around nine tenths occurring only once. J is TRBJ1-1 and V is TRBV18; D is perhaps TRBD1 (6 bases). This sequence originates from a woman in her fifties or sixties who had recovered from COVID-19. Sequenced input: PBMCs or T cells enriched from blood (not recorded which). The CDR3 sequence: CASSPSTGRNTEAFF. In DNA form, the CDR3 reads TGTGCCAGCTCACCATCTACAGGGAGGAACACTGAAGCTTTCTTT. Full variable domain (remainder filled in from reference TRBV18 and TRBJ1-1): NAGVMQNPRHLVRRRGQEARLRCSPMKGHSHVYWYRQLPEEGLKFMVYLQKENIIDESGMPKERFSAEFPKEGPSILRIQQVVRGDSAAYFCASSPSTGRNTEAFFGQGTRLTVV.